This T cell receptor beta chain was profiled in a study of T cell responses to AZD1222 COVID-19 vaccine. V was cut by 0 bases and J by 5 bases, with 6 bases left in between. Germline assignment: CDR1 SGHNT and CDR2 YYREEE (reference sequence). This CDR3 has 12 residues. Profiled with immunoSEQ multiplex PCR; TCRdb holds only in-frame clones, not every one. The profile shows roughly 150,000 clones, about 92% of them singletons. This sequence originates from an adult who received the AZD1222 COVID-19 vaccine. The rearrangement links TRBV5-4 to TRBJ2-7; D remains ambiguous. The sample consisted of peripheral blood, taken 28 days after the second AZD1222 dose. The CDR3 coding sequence is TGTGCCAGCAGCTTGGCCCTTGACGAGCAGTACTTC. Translated, it gives CASSLALDEQYF.